This TCR beta chain is from a study of T cell changes during pregnancy in multiple sclerosis. From germline, CDR1 is MNHNS and CDR2 SASEGT. Trimming removed 3 bases from V and 4 bases from J; junction bases left unmatched: 5. The CDR3 has 15 residues. Method: immunoSEQ multiplex PCR; TCRdb's copy keeps in-frame clones and lacks some. The sample contains about 65,000 clones, 85% to 95% of which appear only once. The rearrangement joins TRBV6-1 to TRBJ1-5; 8 nucleotides agree with TRBD1. Sequencing was performed on CD8+ T cells from peripheral blood mononuclear cells, taken in the third trimester of pregnancy. The sequence derives from a female donor in good health, enrolled as a control in a pregnancy study. CDR3 sequence (DNA): TGTGCCAGCAGTGATAGGACAGGGAAGAATCAGCCCCAGCATTTT. Its protein product is CASSDRTGKNQPQHF.